Listed below are T cell receptor beta chains from one sample, sequenced in a study of vaccination effects on CD4 cells after COVID-19. These receptors' antigens are unknown. TCRdb's copy holds only in-frame clones and misses some; the assay was immunoSEQ multiplex PCR. The sample lists over 45,000 clones; about 80% were seen once. The sequencing used CD4+ T cells from PBMCs cultured without peptide, collected before COVID-19 vaccination. Receptors were obtained from a human donor who received a COVID-19 vaccine. CDR3s include the opening cysteine and the closing phenylalanine or tryptophan. D genes are given only for firm matches. Size tells how often a clone was seen (once, few, many) or the class of an expanded clone, and some rows leave it out.

abundance: once
d_gene: NA
v_gene: TRBV30
j_gene: TRBJ2-5
CDR3aa: CAWRALGRETQYF
CDR3nt: TGTGCCTGGAGGGCGTTAGGCAGAGAGACCCAGTACTTC

abundance: NA
d_gene: TRBD1
v_gene: TRBV5-1
j_gene: TRBJ2-1
CDR3aa: CASSLARQGARNEQFF
CDR3nt: TGCGCCAGCAGCTTGGCCCGGCAGGGGGCGCGTAATGAGCAGTTCTTC

abundance: NA
d_gene: TRBD1
v_gene: TRBV24-1
j_gene: TRBJ2-3
CDR3aa: CATSDKDRFAYTQYF
CDR3nt: TGTGCCACCAGTGACAAGGACAGGTTTGCGTATACGCAGTATTTT

abundance: NA
d_gene: TRBD1
v_gene: TRBV5-1
j_gene: TRBJ2-1
CDR3aa: CASSPTGYNEQFF
CDR3nt: TGCGCCAGCAGCCCGACAGGGTACAATGAGCAGTTCTTC

abundance: NA
d_gene: NA
v_gene: TRBV7-3
j_gene: TRBJ1-5
CDR3aa: CASSLRRPFGLFGRNQPQHF
CDR3nt: TGTGCCAGCAGCTTAAGGCGGCCATTCGGGCTATTCGGACGCAATCAGCCCCAGCATTTT

abundance: NA
d_gene: NA
v_gene: TRBV12-1
j_gene: TRBJ2-2
CDR3aa: CASSSSGGGSDTGELFF
CDR3nt: TGTGCCAGCAGCTCCTCCGGGGGGGGGTCGGACACCGGGGAGCTGTTTTTT

abundance: NA
d_gene: NA
v_gene: TRBV28
j_gene: TRBJ2-1
CDR3aa: CASSPAGSYNEQFF
CDR3nt: TGTGCCAGCAGCCCTGCTGGGTCCTACAATGAGCAGTTCTTC

abundance: NA
d_gene: NA
v_gene: TRBV28
j_gene: TRBJ2-3
CDR3aa: CASRRSVGAWDTQYF
CDR3nt: TGTGCCAGCAGGCGGTCAGTTGGGGCTTGGGATACGCAGTATTTT

abundance: NA
d_gene: NA
v_gene: TRBV18
j_gene: TRBJ1-1
CDR3aa: CASCHGRHTEAFF
CDR3nt: TGTGCCAGCTGCCATGGACGGCACACTGAAGCTTTCTTT

abundance: NA
d_gene: TRBD1
v_gene: TRBV7-9
j_gene: TRBJ2-2
CDR3aa: CASSYGQGRTGELFF
CDR3nt: TGTGCCAGCAGCTATGGACAGGGGCGAACCGGGGAGCTGTTTTTT

abundance: NA
d_gene: NA
v_gene: TRBV27
j_gene: TRBJ2-5
CDR3aa: CASKGSGKETQYF
CDR3nt: TGTGCCAGCAAGGGTAGCGGAAAAGAGACCCAGTACTTC

abundance: once
d_gene: NA
v_gene: TRBV6-5
j_gene: TRBJ1-4
CDR3aa: CASSYSGQGNEKLFF
CDR3nt: TGTGCCAGCAGTTACTCGGGGCAAGGGAATGAAAAACTGTTTTTT

abundance: NA
d_gene: TRBD1
v_gene: TRBV4-3
j_gene: TRBJ2-1
CDR3aa: CASSQDYRGSYNEQFF
CDR3nt: TGCGCCAGCAGCCAAGATTACAGGGGATCCTACAATGAGCAGTTCTTC

abundance: NA
d_gene: NA
v_gene: TRBV3-1/TRBV3-2
j_gene: TRBJ1-3
CDR3aa: CASSLGGSGNTIYF
CDR3nt: TGTGCCAGCAGCCTAGGGGGCTCTGGAAACACCATATATTTT

abundance: NA
d_gene: NA
v_gene: TRBV5-1
j_gene: TRBJ1-6
CDR3aa: CASSLYGAGNSPLHF
CDR3nt: TGCGCCAGCAGCTTATACGGGGCGGGAAATTCACCCCTCCACTTT

abundance: NA
d_gene: NA
v_gene: TRBV5-1
j_gene: TRBJ2-3
CDR3aa: CASSLPGVTAQYF
CDR3nt: TGCGCCAGCAGCTTGCCCGGCGTCACTGCGCAGTATTTT